Listed below are T cell receptor beta chains from one sample, sequenced in a study of T-cell memory formation after mild COVID-19. MiXCR, run by TCRdb on the 5' RACE reads, gives a single entry per CDR3 protein. The data show around 120,000 distinct CDR3 sequences, approximately 15% seen once. What was sequenced was PBMCs or a T cell subset sorted from them (not recorded which). These receptors all stem from an adult woman who had mild COVID-19 (a few samples of this study predate the infection). Cell type and time point are not known. The CDR3 runs from the conserved cysteine through the conserved F or W. D genes are given only for firm matches. Not every row has a clone size; where given, it reads once, few, many or a size class.

clone_size: NA; j_call: TRBJ2-7; v_call: TRBV9; d_call: NA; cdr3_nt: TGTGCCAGCAGCCACCCCGTAGGAGGGGGCGCGACCTCTGCCCACGAGCAGTACTTC; cdr3_aa: CASSHPVGGGATSAHEQYF
clone_size: few; j_call: TRBJ2-7; v_call: TRBV20-1; d_call: NA; cdr3_nt: TGCAGTGCTAGAGATGATCGGTACGAGCAGTACTTC; cdr3_aa: CSARDDRYEQYF
clone_size: NA; j_call: TRBJ2-7; v_call: TRBV5-1; d_call: NA; cdr3_nt: TGCGCCAGCAGGGGCAGCTCCTACGAGCAGTACTTC; cdr3_aa: CASRGSSYEQYF
clone_size: few; j_call: TRBJ1-6; v_call: TRBV20-1; d_call: NA; cdr3_nt: TGCAGTGCTAGCCCCGGGACTGGGGGATCACCCCTCCACTTT; cdr3_aa: CSASPGTGGSPLHF
clone_size: few; j_call: TRBJ2-2; v_call: TRBV3-1; d_call: TRBD1; cdr3_nt: TGTGCCAGCAGGCTGACAGGGCCGAACACCGGGGAGCTGTTTTTT; cdr3_aa: CASRLTGPNTGELFF
clone_size: few; j_call: TRBJ1-4; v_call: TRBV15; d_call: NA; cdr3_nt: TGTGCCACCAGGTCAGGACTGAATGAAAAACTGTTTTTT; cdr3_aa: CATRSGLNEKLFF
clone_size: NA; j_call: TRBJ2-7; v_call: TRBV7-2; d_call: NA; cdr3_nt: TGTGCCAGCCGCGGGTACAGCTCCTACGAGCAGTACTTC; cdr3_aa: CASRGYSSYEQYF
clone_size: few; j_call: TRBJ2-1; v_call: TRBV20-1; d_call: TRBD1; cdr3_nt: TGCAGTGCTAGATCTACCCCGGGACAGGACCTTTACAATGAGCAGTTCTTC; cdr3_aa: CSARSTPGQDLYNEQFF
clone_size: few; j_call: TRBJ2-7; v_call: TRBV6-5; d_call: NA; cdr3_nt: TGTGCCAGCAGCCTCGAACGGGAGAGCTACGAGCAGTACTTC; cdr3_aa: CASSLERESYEQYF
clone_size: few; j_call: TRBJ2-7; v_call: TRBV20-1; d_call: NA; cdr3_nt: TGCAGTGCCCAAAGACAGAACTACGAGCAGTACTTC; cdr3_aa: CSAQRQNYEQYF
clone_size: once; j_call: TRBJ1-2; v_call: TRBV9; d_call: NA; cdr3_nt: TGTGCCAGCAGCGAGATGCCCGGGACAAGTCCTAACTATGGCTACACCTTC; cdr3_aa: CASSEMPGTSPNYGYTF
clone_size: few; j_call: TRBJ1-6; v_call: TRBV5-8; d_call: NA; cdr3_nt: TGTGCCAGCAGCCCTATGTATAATTCACCCCTCCACTTT; cdr3_aa: CASSPMYNSPLHF
clone_size: few; j_call: TRBJ1-1; v_call: TRBV7-9; d_call: NA; cdr3_nt: TGTGCCAGCAGCTTATCTAGCCTCACTGAAGCTTTCTTT; cdr3_aa: CASSLSSLTEAFF
clone_size: NA; j_call: TRBJ1-5; v_call: TRBV24-1; d_call: NA; cdr3_nt: TGTGCCACCAGTGATTTGACAGGGAATCAGCCCCAGCATTTT; cdr3_aa: CATSDLTGNQPQHF
clone_size: few; j_call: TRBJ1-2; v_call: TRBV7-9; d_call: TRBD1; cdr3_nt: TGTGCCAGCAGCTTGACAGGGGGCCACTATGGCTACACCTTC; cdr3_aa: CASSLTGGHYGYTF
clone_size: NA; j_call: TRBJ1-5; v_call: TRBV27; d_call: NA; cdr3_nt: TGTGCCAGCAGAAGCAGACTCACAAACAATCAGCCCCAGCATTTT; cdr3_aa: CASRSRLTNNQPQHF
clone_size: few; j_call: TRBJ2-1; v_call: TRBV12-3/TRBV12-4; d_call: NA; cdr3_nt: TGTGCCAGCAGGGCGGGGAATGAGCAGTTCTTC; cdr3_aa: CASRAGNEQFF
clone_size: NA; j_call: TRBJ2-7; v_call: TRBV19; d_call: TRBD2; cdr3_nt: TGTGCCAGTAGTGTTGGACTAGCGGGAATGCCCTACGAGCAGTACTTC; cdr3_aa: CASSVGLAGMPYEQYF
clone_size: few; j_call: TRBJ2-1; v_call: TRBV6-2/TRBV6-3; d_call: NA; cdr3_nt: TGTGCCAGCACCGGCCTCTACAATGAGCAGTTCTTC; cdr3_aa: CASTGLYNEQFF
clone_size: few; j_call: TRBJ2-5; v_call: TRBV11-3; d_call: NA; cdr3_nt: TGTGCCAGCAGCTCCCTCCGGGGAGTAGAGACCCAGTACTTC; cdr3_aa: CASSSLRGVETQYF